The rows below give T cell receptor beta chains drawn from one sample of a study of human T cells and chemical hapten exposure. TCRdb reanalysed the RACE reads using MiXCR and keeps one entry per CDR3 protein. The sample comprises over 100,000 distinct CDR3 sequences, 9% to 9.5% of which are singletons, and 3% to 3.5% rests with the top ten. The starting material was whole blood, obtained in connection with sensitization to the hapten diphenylcyclopropenone (DPC). These TCRs come from a middle-aged woman with alopecia areata. Some clones in this sample may be carry-over from other donors' samples. Each CDR3 is given with its conserved first and last residue. Fields, in order: J gene, clone size, V gene, D gene, CDR3 DNA, CDR3 protein. The D gene is left open where the match is weak. The size of a clone is reported for some rows only, either as once, few or many, or as a class for expanded clones.

>TRBJ2-3|.|TRBV10-3|TRBD2
TGTGCCATCAGTGAGGATCCGGGACTAGCGGGGGGGGATACGCAGTATTTT
CAISEDPGLAGGDTQYF
>TRBJ2-5|few|TRBV7-9|.
TGTGCCAGTTCGCGCGTACTGGTAGGAGAGACCCAGTACTTC
CASSRVLVGETQYF
>TRBJ2-1|few|TRBV29-1|.
TGCAGCGTTGAACACAGATACAATGAGCAGTTCTTC
CSVEHRYNEQFF
>TRBJ1-1|many|TRBV18|.
TGTGCCAGCTCACCACCAGCCCGTTTATTTTCCACTGAAGCTTTCTTT
CASSPPARLFSTEAFF
>TRBJ1-3|many|TRBV28|TRBD1
TGTGCCAGCAACAGGGGTTCTGGAAACACCATATATTTT
CASNRGSGNTIYF
>TRBJ2-7|many|TRBV27|TRBD1
TGTGCCAGCAGACCCGGACAGGGGGCGATGAGCTACTTC
CASRPGQGAMSYF
>TRBJ1-6|few|TRBV7-2|.
TGTGCCAGCAGCCCCCTCGGGGCAGCAAATTCACCCCTCCACTTT
CASSPLGAANSPLHF
>TRBJ2-3|.|TRBV7-8|TRBD2
TGTGCCAGCAGCTGGGCTAGTAGAGCGGGGGGTTTTACGCAGTATTTT
CASSWASRAGGFTQYF
>TRBJ2-2|many|TRBV2|.
TGTGCCAGCGCTGGAGGGTTCGGGGAGCTGTTTTTT
CASAGGFGELFF
>TRBJ2-5|many|TRBV29-1|.
TGCAGCGTTGGGGGGGCGCGGGAGACCCAGTACTTC
CSVGGARETQYF
>TRBJ2-5|.|TRBV11-2|TRBD2
TGTGCCAGCAGCTTAGTAGCGGGGGGGCAAGAGACCCAGTACTTC
CASSLVAGGQETQYF
>TRBJ2-6|few|TRBV7-9|.
TGTGCCAGCAGCTTATCGGGGGACTCTGGGGCCAACGTCCTGACTTTC
CASSLSGDSGANVLTF
>TRBJ2-3|many|TRBV11-2|TRBD2
TGTGCCAGCAGCTTTAGCGGGGGGACTAGCACAGATACGCAGTATTTT
CASSFSGGTSTDTQYF
>TRBJ2-1|many|TRBV25-1|.
TGTGCCAGCAGTACGGGCGGAGGATCCTACAATGAGCAGTTCTTC
CASSTGGGSYNEQFF
>TRBJ2-3|few|TRBV11-3|.
TGTGCCAGCAGCTTAGACAGTGGGACAGATACGCAGTATTTT
CASSLDSGTDTQYF
>TRBJ2-3|many|TRBV18|.
TGTGCCAGCTCACCGGGCATCCGCACAGATACGCAGTATTTT
CASSPGIRTDTQYF
>TRBJ1-4|few|TRBV5-1|TRBD1
TGCGCCAGCAGCCAGACAGGGGCTGATGAAAAACTGTTTTTT
CASSQTGADEKLFF
>TRBJ1-3|many|TRBV21-1|.
TGTGCCAGCAGCAAAGCGCCGGGGGGAAACACCATATATTTT
CASSKAPGGNTIYF
>TRBJ2-5|many|TRBV9|.
TGTGCCAGCAGCTCAGGGCTGGCCTTTCAGACCCAGTACTTC
CASSSGLAFQTQYF
>TRBJ1-2|.|TRBV5-8|.
TGTGCCAGCAGCCTAGGCGGGTTC
CASSLGGF
>TRBJ2-1|few|TRBV7-2|TRBD2
TGTGCCAGCAGCTTGTTGCGGGGGGTCTACAATGAGCAGTTCTTC
CASSLLRGVYNEQFF
>TRBJ2-1|.|TRBV20-1|TRBD2
TGCAGTGCTAGAGCCAGTCCGGGACTAGCGGGGGGGTACAATGAGCAGTTCTTC
CSARASPGLAGGYNEQFF
>TRBJ1-2|.|TRBV13|.
TGTGCCAGCAGCTTAGCGGGGGAGCGCTATGGCTACACCTTC
CASSLAGERYGYTF
>TRBJ2-1|.|TRBV28|TRBD1
TGTGCCAGCAGTTCCCCAGGACAGGGGGGATACAATGAGCAGTTCTTC
CASSSPGQGGYNEQFF
>TRBJ2-5|few|TRBV7-9|TRBD1
TGTGCCAGCAGCTTGACAGGGGGTTCGGAGACCCAGTACTTC
CASSLTGGSETQYF
>TRBJ1-1|many|TRBV15|.
TGTGCCACCAGCAAACTACAGGGGAACACTGAAGCTTTCTTT
CATSKLQGNTEAFF
>TRBJ2-7|many|TRBV12-3/TRBV12-4|.
TGTGCCAGCAGCTCCTGGACAGCCGGGGAGCAGTACTTC
CASSSWTAGEQYF
>TRBJ2-2|.|TRBV27|TRBD1
TGTGCCAGCAGTTTAACACAGGGGGTATGGACCGGGGAGCTGTTTTTT
CASSLTQGVWTGELFF
>TRBJ2-1|.|TRBV11-2|TRBD2
TGTGCCAGCACCCTCAGCGGGGTTTACAATGAGCAGTTCTTC
CASTLSGVYNEQFF
>TRBJ2-7|.|TRBV9|TRBD2
TGTGCCAGCAGCGTAGGGGGGACTAAACCCTACGAGCAGTACTTC
CASSVGGTKPYEQYF
>TRBJ2-1|once|TRBV23-1|.
TGCGCCAGCAGTCATGCCTTCGGACAGCTGGAGTACAATGAGCAGTTCTTC
CASSHAFGQLEYNEQFF
>TRBJ2-1|many|TRBV7-6|TRBD2
TGTGCCAGCAGCCATAAAGGGGGGCTAGCGGGGCCCGGGGAGCAGTTCTTC
CASSHKGGLAGPGEQFF
>TRBJ2-5|.|TRBV7-9|.
TGTGCCAGCAGCTGGATTATCGGAGTTCCGCAAGAGACCCAGTACTTC
CASSWIIGVPQETQYF
>TRBJ2-2|.|TRBV14|.
TGTGCCAGCAGCCCTCTGGACAAGGAATTCACCGGGGAGCTGTTTTTT
CASSPLDKEFTGELFF
>TRBJ1-2|many|TRBV19|TRBD1
TGTGCCAGTAGTCTTACAGGGGGCAACTATGGCTACACCTTC
CASSLTGGNYGYTF
>TRBJ2-7|many|TRBV28|.
TGTGCCAGCAGTTCCCCGGACAGTACTCTATACGAGCAGTACTTC
CASSSPDSTLYEQYF
>TRBJ2-3|many|TRBV7-2|TRBD2
TGTGCCAGCAGCGTGGGACTAGCTTCAGATACGCAGTATTTT
CASSVGLASDTQYF
>TRBJ2-5|few|TRBV7-8|.
TGTGCCAGCAGTGCTCTTACAGACAGGATAATACAAGAGACCCAGTACTTC
CASSALTDRIIQETQYF
>TRBJ1-3|many|TRBV10-2|.
TGCGCCAGCGCGAGACGGCAAGAATCCGGAAACACCATATATTTT
CASARRQESGNTIYF
>TRBJ2-3|.|TRBV12-3/TRBV12-4|TRBD1
TGTGTCAGCAGTTCCTCGGGACAGAGCACAGATACGCAGTATTTT
CVSSSSGQSTDTQYF
>TRBJ2-1|few|TRBV6-5|TRBD2
TGTGCCAGCAGTTATTCGACTAGCGGGGGGCTGTATGAGCAGTTCTTC
CASSYSTSGGLYEQFF
>TRBJ2-4|many|TRBV29-1|TRBD1
TGCAGCGTACCAATCGGGACAGACCAAAACATTCAGTACTTC
CSVPIGTDQNIQYF
>TRBJ2-3|.|TRBV7-2|.
TGTGCCAGCAGCTCAGGGGCGGGGCGCACAGATACGCAGTATTTT
CASSSGAGRTDTQYF
>TRBJ2-7|.|TRBV5-1|.
TGCGCCAGCAGCTTGAATGGACAGTACGAGCAGTACTTC
CASSLNGQYEQYF